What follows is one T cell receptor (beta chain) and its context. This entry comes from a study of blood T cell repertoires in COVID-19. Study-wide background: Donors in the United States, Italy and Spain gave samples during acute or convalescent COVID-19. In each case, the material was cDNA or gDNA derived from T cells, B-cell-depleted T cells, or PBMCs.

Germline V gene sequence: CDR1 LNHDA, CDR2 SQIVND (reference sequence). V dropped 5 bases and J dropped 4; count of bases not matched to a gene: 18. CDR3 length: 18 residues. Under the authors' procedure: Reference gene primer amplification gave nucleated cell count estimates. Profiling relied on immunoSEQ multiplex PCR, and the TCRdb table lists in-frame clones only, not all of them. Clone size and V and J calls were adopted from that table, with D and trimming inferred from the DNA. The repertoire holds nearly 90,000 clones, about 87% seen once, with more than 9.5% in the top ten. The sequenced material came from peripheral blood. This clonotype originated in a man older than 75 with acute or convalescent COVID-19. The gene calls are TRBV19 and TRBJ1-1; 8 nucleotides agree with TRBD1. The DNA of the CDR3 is TGTGCCAGTAGTTCTCCCCAGGGGGCGCGTCTGTGGATCACTGAAGCTTTCTTT. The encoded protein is CASSSPQGARLWITEAFF.